This T cell receptor (beta chain) came from a study of blood T cell repertoires in COVID-19. Study overall: The United States, Italy and Spain provided the acute and convalescent COVID-19 samples. From T cells, B-cell-depleted T cells, or PBMCs came the material, which was cDNA or gDNA.

TCRdb keeps only in-frame clones here, not all; method: immunoSEQ multiplex PCR. This table holds about 500,000 clones, 80% to 90% found once. Looked up from germline, CDR1 is SEHNR and CDR2 is FQNEAQ (reference sequence). CDR3 length: 15 residues. J was trimmed by 6 bases and V by 5 bases; bases with no gene match: 10. The J gene is TRBJ1-1, the V gene TRBV7-9; 9 positions match TRBD1. The sequenced sample consisted of peripheral blood. This clonotype was obtained from a man aged 18 to 29 with COVID-19, enrolled during active disease. CDR3 nucleotides: TGTGCCAGCAGCCTAGGGACAGGGTTTGTCCCTGAAGCTTTCTTT. Its translation is CASSLGTGFVPEAFF.